This TCR beta chain is from a study of T cells after yellow fever vaccination. This clonotype was seen only a few times. TCRdb passed the 5' RACE reads through MiXCR, listing each CDR3 protein once. This sample has under 300,000 distinct CDR3 sequences, with roughly 7.2% found just once. There are 15 residues in the CDR3. Germline V gene sequence: CDR1 MDHEN, CDR2 SYDVKM. Trimming stripped 4 bases from V and 4 bases from J, with 11 bases between. V and J are TRBV28 and TRBJ2-6; no clear D gene. The specimen was CD4+ T cells sorted from PBMCs, collected 15 days after the yellow fever booster vaccination. The receptor was isolated from a man aged 25 to 45 who received the YFV17D yellow fever vaccine. Here the CDR3 DNA reads TGTGCCAGCAGTTCATCTAACTTCGGGGCCAACGTCCTGACTTTC. It is translated as CASSSSNFGANVLTF. Complete variable domain (other parts from reference TRBV28 and TRBJ2-6): DVKVTQSSRYLVKRTGEKVFLECVQDMDHENMFWYRQDPGLGLRLIYFSYDVKMKEKGDIPEGYSVSREKKERFSLILESASTNQTSMYLCASSSSNFGANVLTFGAGSRLTVL.